The 8 T cell receptor beta chains below all came from one sample that was sequenced in a study of early T cells in non-severe SARS-CoV-2 infection. TCRdb reprocessed the 5' RACE reads via MiXCR and lists one record per CDR3 protein. Here the sample spans under 35,000 distinct CDR3 sequences, about 5% being singletons. The specimen was whole blood. These TCRs come from an adult who was a healthcare worker with PCR-confirmed SARS-CoV-2 infection or an uninfected control (not recorded which).

In its sample, this clonotype was seen many times. V is TRBV2 and J is TRBJ1-1; D perhaps matches TRBD1 (5 bases). The CDR3 extends over 14 amino acids. The germline gives CDR1 SNHLY, CDR2 FYNNEI. The V and J ends lost 3 bases and 1 base respectively, with 9 bases between them. Here the CDR3 reads CASSEGRANTEAFF. The CDR3 DNA follows: TGTGCCAGCAGTGAGGGACGGGCGAACACTGAAGCTTTCTTT.

This clonotype occurred a few times. The rearrangement uses TRBV29-1 and TRBJ2-3; a possible D gene is TRBD2 (6 bases). The CDR3 runs to 13 residues. The V gene's germline CDR1 is SQVTM and CDR2 ANQGSEA. Deletions cut 5 bases from V and 2 bases from J, with 11 bases between. The CDR3 DNA reads as TGCAGCGTTACTAGCCCCCCCACAGATACGCAGTATTTT. This gives the protein CSVTSPPTDTQYF.

This clonotype was recorded at least ten times. This rearrangement joins TRBV12-3 or TRBV12-4 to TRBJ1-2; the match to TRBD1 covers 9 bases. Trimming took 3 bases from V and 7 from J; bases not matched to a gene: 9. The CDR3 totals 15 residues. The CDR3, as DNA: TGTGCCAGCAGTTTCTGGGGGGACAGGGATTCTGGCTACACCTTC. Its protein is CASSFWGDRDSGYTF.

This clonotype was seen ten or more times. The rearrangement joins TRBV5-1 to TRBJ2-2; D is possibly TRBD2 (5 bases). Germline values: CDR1 SGHRS, CDR2 YFSETQ. The CDR3 runs to 14 residues. Deletions cut 6 bases from V and 1 base from J, with 10 bases between. Written as DNA, the CDR3 is TGCGCCAGCAACCGAGCGGAGAACACCGGGGAGCTGTTTTTT. This encodes CASNRAENTGELFF.

At least ten counts were recorded for this clonotype. J is TRBJ2-3 and V is TRBV29-1; no clear D. The germline gives CDR1 SQVTM, CDR2 ANQGSEA. This CDR3 spans 14 amino acids. V was shortened by 6 bases and J by 2 bases, with 15 bases between the two germline ends. The CDR3 loop reads CSVSSSVLTDTQYF. CDR3 coding DNA: TGCAGCGTCAGCTCTAGTGTACTCACAGATACGCAGTATTTT.

This clonotype was observed many times. The rearrangement uses TRBV28 and TRBJ2-1; possibly TRBD1 or TRBD2 for D (5 bases each). CDR3 length: 14 residues. Trimming took off 7 bases at V and 4 bases at J, with 14 bases between the two ends. Germline CDR1 and CDR2: MDHEN and SYDVKM. CDR3 bases: TGTGCCAGCACCCCCCCGGGACCGTACAATGAGCAGTTCTTC. Encoded protein: CASTPPGPYNEQFF. Together with reference TRBV28 and TRBJ2-1, the CDR3 gives the full variable domain: DVKVTQSSRYLVKRTGEKVFLECVQDMDHENMFWYRQDPGLGLRLIYFSYDVKMKEKGDIPEGYSVSREKKERFSLILESASTNQTSMYLCASTPPGPYNEQFFGPGTRLTVL.

By share, this clonotype counts as medium-sized. The chain links TRBV29-1 to TRBJ2-3, with TRBD2 matching over 7 bases. V lost 5 bases to trimming and J lost 2 bases; unmatched junction nucleotides: 4. Germline V CDR1 and CDR2: SQVTM, ANQGSEA. The CDR3 has 13 amino acids. CDR3 protein: CSVKGRATDTQYF. CDR3 DNA: TGCAGCGTTAAAGGGAGGGCCACAGATACGCAGTATTTT.

This clonotype has at least ten counts. The genes are TRBV3-1 and TRBJ1-5, with no clear D. Germline V gene data show CDR1 as LGHDT and CDR2 as YNNKEL (reference sequence). The CDR3 extends over 15 amino acids. Between the trimmed V and J ends, which lost 0 bases and 1 base, there was a span of 7 bases. The CDR3 loop is CASSQDMGSNQPQHF. In DNA form, the CDR3 reads TGTGCCAGCAGCCAAGATATGGGGAGCAATCAGCCCCAGCATTTT.